This T cell receptor beta chain was identified in a study of T cells in Graves' hyperthyroidism and ophthalmopathy. Germline CDR1 and CDR2: SEHNR and FQNEAQ (reference sequence). There are 11 residues in the CDR3. Between the trimmed V and J ends, which lost 4 bases and 9 bases, there was a span of 7 bases. TCR beta CDR3 regions were amplified from RNA. In the first-round RT-PCR of the TCR CDR3, the HTBI primer set was used. Each CDR3 protein is one row after TCRdb ran MiXCR on the multiplex PCR reads. The sample records a few hundred thousand distinct CDR3 sequences, about 18% being singletons. The V gene is TRBV7-9, the J gene TRBJ1-5; D is unclear. This receptor was identified in a man aged 18 to 30 with Graves' ophthalmopathy. Input material: blood. Written as DNA, the CDR3 is TGTGCCAGCAGCTCTTCAGGGCCCCAGCATTTT. Translated, it gives CASSSSGPQHF.